Listed below are T cell receptor beta chains from one sample, sequenced in a study of cytomegalovirus exposure and HLA in healthy donors. Generated by immunoSEQ multiplex PCR, the TCRdb table keeps only in-frame clones and is missing some. The sample holds 90,000 to 150,000 clones, approximately 80% seen once. Sequenced: PBMCs. All receptors derive from a middle-aged man in good health and CMV-seropositive. Each CDR3 is given with its conserved first and last residue. D genes are given only for firm matches. Clone sizes are given selectively: once, few, many, or a class where the clone is expanded.

v_call	clone_size	j_call	d_call	cdr3_nt	cdr3_aa
TRBV13	-	TRBJ1-5	TRBD1	TGTGCCAGCAGCCGAAATACCGGGACAGGGGTTCAGCCCCAGCATTTT	CASSRNTGTGVQPQHF
TRBV5-6	-	TRBJ1-1	-	TGTGCCAGCAGCTTGGTATGGGCAGGGGAAACTGAAGCTTTCTTT	CASSLVWAGETEAFF
TRBV6-5	-	TRBJ2-6	-	TGTGCCAGCAGTAAGACGGGCTCTGGGGCCAACGTCCTGACTTTC	CASSKTGSGANVLTF
TRBV2	few	TRBJ1-2	-	TGTGCCAGCACAATTGGGGGGGTACGAGGCTACACCTTC	CASTIGGVRGYTF
TRBV30	-	TRBJ1-2	-	TGTGCCTGGGAGTACAGGGCTAACTATGGCTACACCTTC	CAWEYRANYGYTF
TRBV25-1	-	TRBJ1-1	-	TGTGCCAGCAGTGAATTCGGGGGAGATGCTGAAGCTTTCTTT	CASSEFGGDAEAFF
TRBV25-1	few	TRBJ1-1	-	TGTGCCAGCAGTGAATGGGCCTCGCTGAACACTGAAGCTTTCTTT	CASSEWASLNTEAFF
TRBV5-4	-	TRBJ2-1	TRBD1	TGTGCCAGCAGCTCGGGACAGGGTGGCAATGAGCAGTTCTTC	CASSSGQGGNEQFF
TRBV6-4	-	TRBJ2-6	-	TGTGCCAGCAGTGACTCTTTTAGGGGGTCTGGGGCCAACGTCCTGACTTTC	CASSDSFRGSGANVLTF
TRBV9	-	TRBJ1-1	-	TGTGCCAGCAGCGTAGAGGGGGGGACTGAAGCTTTCTTT	CASSVEGGTEAFF
TRBV18	-	TRBJ1-4	-	TGTGCCAGCTCACCAACGACCCCGGGCCGACAGCCAACTAATGAAAAACTGTTTTTT	CASSPTTPGRQPTNEKLFF
TRBV18	-	TRBJ1-1	TRBD1	TGTGCCAGCTCACCGGACAGGGTAAGGGCGAACACTGAAGCTTTCTTT	CASSPDRVRANTEAFF
TRBV4-1	-	TRBJ2-7	TRBD2	TGCGCCAGCAGCCTCCTAGGGGAGGGCGTCGCGTACGAGCAGTACTTC	CASSLLGEGVAYEQYF
TRBV19	-	TRBJ1-2	-	TGTGCCAGTAGTATGTACGACGGCCGCGGAGGCTACACCTTC	CASSMYDGRGGYTF
TRBV28	-	TRBJ2-7	-	TGTGCCAGCAGTTATCGCGAGCAGTACTTC	CASSYREQYF
TRBV7-9	-	TRBJ2-1	TRBD1	TGTGCCAGCAGCTTTTTTACCGACAGGGGAAATGAGCAGTTCTTC	CASSFFTDRGNEQFF
TRBV18	-	TRBJ1-1	TRBD1	TGTGCCAGCTCATCTCAGGGGGCGGATGAAGCTTTCTTT	CASSSQGADEAFF
TRBV30	-	TRBJ1-3	-	TGTGCCTGGAGCCCTCAGGGGATTAGGAGAACTGTTCGGAACACCATATATTTT	CAWSPQGIRRTVRNTIYF
TRBV5-1	-	TRBJ2-6	-	TGCGCCAGCAGTTTCGGGGGTGGTGGGGCCAACGTCCTGACTTTC	CASSFGGGGANVLTF
TRBV6-1	-	TRBJ1-1	-	TGTGCCAGCAGTGAAAATGGGGGGACTGCCAACACTGAAGCTTTCTTT	CASSENGGTANTEAFF
TRBV10-3	-	TRBJ1-6	TRBD1	TGTGCCTCCCGGGACAGCCCCCTTAGTTCACCCCTCCACTTT	CASRDSPLSSPLHF
TRBV21-1	-	TRBJ2-4	-	TGTGCCAGCAGCAAAGGGACCTTCCGGGGATGTCAGGGGGCCAAAAACATTCAGTACTTC	CASSKGTFRGCQGAKNIQYF
TRBV18	-	TRBJ1-2	-	TGTGCCAGCTCACCAACCGGGACTACAGTGGGCGGCTACACCTTC	CASSPTGTTVGGYTF
TRBV14	-	TRBJ2-2	TRBD1	TGTGCCAGCAGCCAAGGTCCGGGACAGGGGCCGTTGGCCGGGGAGCTGTTTTTT	CASSQGPGQGPLAGELFF
TRBV11-2	-	TRBJ1-1	TRBD1	TGTGCCAGCAGCCTGACAGGGTACACTGAAGCTTTCTTT	CASSLTGYTEAFF
TRBV28	-	TRBJ2-5	TRBD2	TGTGCCAGCAGTCGCCCCCAAGGAGCGGGGGCCCAAGAGACCCAGTACTTC	CASSRPQGAGAQETQYF
TRBV2	-	TRBJ2-7	TRBD1	TGTGCCAGCAGTGAAGCGCTTCAAAGAGGGACAGCCTCCTACGAGCAGTACTTC	CASSEALQRGTASYEQYF
TRBV6-1	-	TRBJ1-1	TRBD1	TGTGCCAGCAGGCCTCACAGGGGGATGAACACTGAAGCTTTCTTT	CASRPHRGMNTEAFF
TRBV6-1	once	TRBJ2-6	-	TGTGCCAGCAGTGAAGGGGGCGCTGGGGCCAACGGCCTGACTTTC	CASSEGGAGANGLTF
TRBV7-2	few	TRBJ2-2	-	TGTGCCAGCAGAAAAGGACCGGACAGGAACACCGGGGAGCTGTTTTTT	CASRKGPDRNTGELFF
TRBV5-1	-	TRBJ2-3	-	TGCGCCAGCAGCTTGGCCGGGGGGCCGAGCACAGATACGCAGTATTTT	CASSLAGGPSTDTQYF
TRBV5-1	-	TRBJ2-1	TRBD2	TGCGCCAGCAATCGGGGGGATAGCTCCTACAATGAGCAGTTCTTC	CASNRGDSSYNEQFF
TRBV7-2	few	TRBJ2-3	TRBD1	TGTGCCAGCACTCTAGGGACAGGGGGGTATACGCAGTATTTT	CASTLGTGGYTQYF
TRBV20-1	-	TRBJ1-1	-	TGCAGTGCTAGGGTAGGGGGTCCGGCTTTCTTT	CSARVGGPAFF
TRBV21-1	-	TRBJ1-2	-	TGTGCCAGCAGCACCGTATGGACAGGGCTCGGCTACACCTTC	CASSTVWTGLGYTF
TRBV29-1	-	TRBJ1-2	TRBD1	TGCAGCGTTCCGACGAGGGACAGGGAAGTTGGCTACACCTTC	CSVPTRDREVGYTF
TRBV5-1	few	TRBJ2-3	TRBD2	TGCGCCAGCAGCTCGCGAGGGCGGAGCGGGGAGCGCACAGATACGCAGTATTTT	CASSSRGRSGERTDTQYF
TRBV2	-	TRBJ1-5	TRBD1	TGTGCCAGCAGTCCTAGACAGGGGTCTCTTCAGCCCCAGCATTTT	CASSPRQGSLQPQHF
TRBV29-1	few	TRBJ1-1	TRBD1	TGCAGCGCTGGGGACAGGAACACTGAAGCTTTCTTT	CSAGDRNTEAFF
TRBV2	-	TRBJ1-5	-	TGTGCCAGCAGTCCCTATCAGCCCCAGCATTTT	CASSPYQPQHF
TRBV4-3	-	TRBJ1-5	-	TGCGCCAGCAGCCCCTCATTTACGGGACTCGCGTCGGGCAATCAGCCCCAGCATTTT	CASSPSFTGLASGNQPQHF
TRBV7-9	-	TRBJ1-2	-	TGTTCCAGCAGCTTATCAGAGGGTAATGGCTACACCTTC	CSSSLSEGNGYTF
TRBV5-1	-	TRBJ2-1	TRBD2	TGCGCCAGCTCGACTAGCGGGGGGTACAATGAGCAGTTCTTC	CASSTSGGYNEQFF
TRBV7-9	-	TRBJ1-2	-	TGTGCCAGCAGCCTCGGGACTGGTAACAGGGGCTACACCTTC	CASSLGTGNRGYTF
TRBV6-1	-	TRBJ1-1	TRBD1	TGTGCCAGCAGAGAGACAGGGGGAACAACTGAAGCTTTCTTT	CASRETGGTTEAFF
TRBV5-1	few	TRBJ2-7	-	TGCGCCAGCAGCTTGGGACAGAACTACGAGCAGTACTTC	CASSLGQNYEQYF
TRBV14	-	TRBJ1-1	-	TGTGCCAGCAGCCAAGTAAACCCCATTAGCACTGAAGCTTTCTTT	CASSQVNPISTEAFF
TRBV4-2	-	TRBJ1-2	-	TGTGCCAGCAGCCAAGGGCAGACTAACTATGGCTACACCTTC	CASSQGQTNYGYTF
TRBV6-5	-	TRBJ2-1	-	TGTGCCAGCAGGGTAAGGGGCGACCACAATGAGCAGTTCTTC	CASRVRGDHNEQFF
TRBV9	-	TRBJ1-1	-	TGTGCCAGCAGCGTCGCAGGTATGAACACTGAAGCTTTCTTT	CASSVAGMNTEAFF
TRBV7-9	-	TRBJ2-7	TRBD1	TGTGCCAGCAGCTATCCAACAGGGGAAGTTACCTACGAGCAGTACTTC	CASSYPTGEVTYEQYF
TRBV4-3	-	TRBJ1-5	-	TGCGCCAGCAGCCAAGATAGTTGGGGAGGGGGGAGCAATCAGCCCCAGCATTTT	CASSQDSWGGGSNQPQHF
TRBV29-1	-	TRBJ1-1	TRBD1	TGCAGCGTTGACTCCGGGACAGGGAACACTGAAGCTTTCTTT	CSVDSGTGNTEAFF
TRBV9	-	TRBJ2-7	-	TGTGCCAGCAGCAGAGACTCTCTCTTGGGCTACGAGCAGTACTTC	CASSRDSLLGYEQYF
TRBV5-5	-	TRBJ1-1	-	TGTGCCAGCAGCTTGGATGGGCACACTGAAGCTTTCTTT	CASSLDGHTEAFF
TRBV5-5	-	TRBJ1-5	TRBD1	TGTGCCAGCAGCTTAGGGAAGGGCAGGGGGAATCAGCCCCAGCATTTT	CASSLGKGRGNQPQHF
TRBV7-8	-	TRBJ1-2	TRBD1	TGTGCCAGCAGCTCAACCTCCGGGACAGGGGAAGGCTACACCTTC	CASSSTSGTGEGYTF
TRBV5-8	-	TRBJ2-6	TRBD1	TGTGCCAGCAGCCCCGGGACAGGGGGCCGGACTGGGGCCAACGTCCTGACTTTC	CASSPGTGGRTGANVLTF